This paragraph covers one T cell receptor (beta chain) sequence. Antigen: not known. Generated by immunoSEQ multiplex PCR, the TCRdb table keeps only in-frame clones and is missing some. Of approximately 300,000 clones detected, roughly 87% appear once; the ten largest clones hold about 1.2%. This entry belongs to a study of cytomegalovirus exposure and HLA in healthy donors. Whole-study findings and limits: It was confirmed in vitro that a few of the CMV-associated chains were specific for CMV antigens.

Germline CDR1 reads LGHNA; CDR2 reads YNFKEQ. V gave up 4 bases and J gave up 5 bases, with 12 bases separating them. The CDR3 sequence is 13 residues long. This TCR came from a woman aged 25 to 39 in good health and CMV-seropositive. The J gene is TRBJ2-7, the V gene TRBV4-2; D not resolved. Sequencing was performed on PBMCs. The CDR3 coding sequence is TGTGCCAGCAGCCCGACCCGGGTCCACGAGCAGTACTTC. Amino acids: CASSPTRVHEQYF.